The 18 T cell receptor beta chains in this list originate from one sample, sequenced in a study of blood T cell repertoires in COVID-19. Clones were sequenced by immunoSEQ multiplex PCR, and TCRdb holds only the in-frame ones, with some missing. In the table there are 50,000 or so clones, 77% of which are singletons. Source material: peripheral blood. The source is a human donor with active or convalescent COVID-19. The donor label of this sample is uncertain.

This clone has a handful of counts. V usage is TRBV11-3 and J usage is TRBJ1-4; TRBD1 agrees at 10 bases. V lost 4 bases, J lost 5 bases, and 4 bases stayed unmatched. This CDR3 spans 15 amino acids. In germline, CDR1 is SGHNT, CDR2 YENEEA. CDR3 nucleotide sequence: TGTGCCAGCAGCTCGACAGGGGGCGTAAATGAAAAACTGTTTTTT. This sequence encodes CASSSTGGVNEKLFF.

This clone was counted a few times. The chain joins TRBV7-8 to TRBJ2-3, with 8 bases identical to TRBD2. Germline loops: CDR1 SGHVS, CDR2 FQNEAQ. The CDR3 covers 15 residues. Trimming at V came to 1 base and at J to 5 bases, leaving 5 bases not matched to a gene. The CDR3, as DNA: TGTGCCAGCAGCTTAGGGCGGGAGGTCAGAGATACGCAGTATTTT. It codes for CASSLGREVRDTQYF.

This chain connects TRBV4-2 to TRBJ2-7, with TRBD2 matching over 7 bases. The CDR3 is 17 amino acids. Germline loops: CDR1 LGHNA, CDR2 YNFKEQ. Germline trimming cut 0 bases from V and 0 bases from J; bases unmatched to any gene: 8. The CDR3 region is CASSQEVGRGSSYEQYF. The CDR3 nucleotides are TGTGCCAGCAGCCAAGAGGTGGGGCGGGGGAGCTCCTACGAGCAGTACTTC.

The rearrangement uses TRBV7-9 and TRBJ1-2; a weak D match, TRBD1 (5 bases). This CDR3 spans 14 amino acids. In germline, CDR1 is SEHNR, CDR2 FQNEAQ (reference sequence). Between the trimmed V and J ends, which lost 1 base and 6 bases, there was a span of 12 bases. This CDR3 reads CASSLGQGQDGYTF. The CDR3 DNA reads TGTGCCAGCAGCTTAGGCCAGGGTCAGGATGGCTACACCTTC.

V is TRBV4-1 and J is TRBJ1-5; possibly TRBD1 for D (5 bases). The germline V gene has CDR1 MGHRA and CDR2 YSYEKL. Trimming pared 0 bases from V and 6 bases from J, leaving 24 bases between. The CDR3 totals 19 residues. In nucleotides, the CDR3 is TGCGCCAGCAGCCAAGATCTAGTTACATACGCAGGGTTTGTTCAGCCCCAGCATTTT. This sequence encodes CASSQDLVTYAGFVQPQHF.

The J gene is TRBJ2-1, the V gene TRBV5-6; 12 positions agree with TRBD2. This CDR3 region has 17 residues. V lost 4 bases, J lost 4 bases, and 9 bases stayed unmatched. Looked up from germline, CDR1 is SGHDT and CDR2 is YYEEEE. CDR3 region: CASSRELAGGTYNEQFF. CDR3 coding DNA: TGTGCCAGCAGCCGAGAACTAGCGGGAGGTACTTACAATGAGCAGTTCTTC.

This clone is hyperexpanded by share. This rearrangement joins TRBV6-6 to TRBJ2-2; 8 bases are a match to TRBD2. CDR3 length: 19 amino acids. V trimming: 5 bases; J trimming: 4 bases; junction bases outside the gene matches: 18. The germline CDR1 and CDR2 sequences are MNHNY and SVGAGI (reference sequence). CDR3 sequence (DNA): TGTGCCAGCAGTCCCTTTTTAAAGGCGGGAGGATGTGGCACCGGGGAGCTGTTTTTT. This gives the protein CASSPFLKAGGCGTGELFF.

The chain uses TRBV19 and TRBJ2-4; TRBD1 might be the D (5 bases). Germline CDR1 reads LNHDA; CDR2 reads SQIVND (reference sequence). Trimming removed 3 bases from V and 1 base from J, with 7 bases in between. CDR3 size: 14 residues. In DNA, the CDR3 is TGTGCCAGTAGTATTACAGGTGCCAAAAACATTCAGTACTTC. Its translation: CASSITGAKNIQYF. The full variable domain, rest sourced from reference TRBV19 and TRBJ2-4, is DGGITQSPKYLFRKEGQNVTLSCEQNLNHDAMYWYRQDPGQGLRLIYYSQIVNDFQKGDIAEGYSVSREKKESFPLTVTSAQKNPTAFYLCASSITGAKNIQYFGAGTRLSVL.

J is TRBJ2-5 and V is TRBV4-1; 8 bases map to TRBD2. The CDR3 extends over 19 amino acids. After removal of 0 bases from V and 5 bases from J, the junction contained 17 bases not matched to a gene. The germline gives CDR1 MGHRA, CDR2 YSYEKL. This CDR3 reads CASSQDRSSGSITEETQYF. CDR3 sequence (DNA): TGCGCCAGCAGCCAAGATCGGTCAAGCGGGAGTATCACGGAGGAGACCCAGTACTTC.

The rearrangement links TRBV4-1 to TRBJ2-4; 7 bases match TRBD2. The CDR3 is 16 residues long. V trimming: 1 base; J trimming: 3 bases; junction bases outside the gene matches: 6. Germline V gene data show CDR1 as MGHRA and CDR2 as YSYEKL. CDR3 in DNA: TGCGCCAGCAGCCAAGTAGAGGAGCGGGGCAAAAACATTCAGTACTTC. Its translation: CASSQVEERGKNIQYF.

This rearrangement joins TRBV10-3 to TRBJ2-1, with a tentative D call TRBD2 (6 bases). Per the germline V gene, CDR1 is ENHRY and CDR2 is SYGVKD. Trimming took off 3 bases at V and 0 bases at J, with 9 bases between the two ends. The CDR3 length is 15 residues. The CDR3 nucleotides are TGTGCCATCAGTGACCAGACTAGCTCCTACAATGAGCAGTTCTTC. This translates into CAISDQTSSYNEQFF.

This clone was recorded only once. The rearrangement links TRBV30 to TRBJ1-6; D perhaps matches TRBD1 (5 bases). With 0 bases removed from V and 10 bases from J, the gap between germline ends came to 13 bases. The CDR3 totals 14 residues. Germline values: CDR1 GTSNPN, CDR2 SVGIG (reference sequence). As DNA, the CDR3 is TGTGCCTGGAGTGTACCAGGGTATGGATCACCCCTCCACTTT. As protein: CAWSVPGYGSPLHF.

The CDR3 region has the DNA TGTGCCAGCAGTTTATCGGTACAGGGAGTTGGCTACACCTTC. This codes for CASSLSVQGVGYTF. The chain employs TRBV27 and TRBJ1-2; D may be TRBD1 (6 bases). V lost 0 bases and J 7 bases, leaving 12 bases between the germline ends. The length of the CDR3 is 14 residues. Germline assignment: CDR1 MNHEY and CDR2 SMNVEV (reference sequence).

The table lists this clone with a few counts. V gene TRBV6-5 combines with J gene TRBJ1-2, with D maybe TRBD1 (6 bases). V shed 8 bases and J shed 1 base, with 11 bases lying between them. This CDR3 contains 13 residues. Germline values: CDR1 MNHEY, CDR2 SVGAGI. The CDR3 region is CASDRGGNYGYTF. The CDR3 DNA sequence: TGTGCCAGCGATCGAGGGGGTAACTATGGCTACACCTTC.

This clone was seen a few times. V usage is TRBV11-3 and J usage is TRBJ1-1; 8 bases agree with TRBD1. Trimming took 8 bases from V and 1 from J; bases not matched to a gene: 6. This CDR3 has 14 residues. The germline V gene has CDR1 SGHNT and CDR2 YENEEA. The CDR3 DNA sequence: TGTGCCAGCTCTAGGACAGGGTCGAACACTGAAGCTTTCTTT. It specifies CASSRTGSNTEAFF.

The chain combines TRBV18 with TRBJ2-2; D is possibly TRBD2 (5 bases). The CDR3 has 14 amino acids. V lost 4 bases and J lost 0, with 6 bases in between. Per germline, CDR1 KGHSH and CDR2 LQKENI. The CDR3 sequence is CASSLDSNTGELFF. For the CDR3, the DNA is TGTGCCAGCTCACTGGACTCGAACACCGGGGAGCTGTTTTTT.

The chain recombines TRBV7-6 with TRBJ2-3; TRBD2 aligns across 7 bases. Trimming took 5 bases from V and 1 from J; bases not matched to a gene: 6. The CDR3 covers 15 residues. Germline loops: CDR1 SGHVS, CDR2 FNYEAQ. CDR3 protein: CASSTLAGGTDTQYF. CDR3 DNA: TGTGCCAGCAGCACCTTAGCGGGCGGCACAGATACGCAGTATTTT.

This chain connects TRBV7-2 to TRBJ2-7; D may be TRBD1 or TRBD2 (6 bases each). The CDR3 consists of 14 residues. Germline V gene data show CDR1 as SGHTA and CDR2 as FQGNSA. Trimming shortened V by 5 bases and J by 0 bases, and 11 bases separated the two germline ends. The CDR3 is CASSIGGLSYEQYF. The CDR3 DNA reads TGTGCCAGCAGCATAGGGGGACTCTCCTACGAGCAGTACTTC.